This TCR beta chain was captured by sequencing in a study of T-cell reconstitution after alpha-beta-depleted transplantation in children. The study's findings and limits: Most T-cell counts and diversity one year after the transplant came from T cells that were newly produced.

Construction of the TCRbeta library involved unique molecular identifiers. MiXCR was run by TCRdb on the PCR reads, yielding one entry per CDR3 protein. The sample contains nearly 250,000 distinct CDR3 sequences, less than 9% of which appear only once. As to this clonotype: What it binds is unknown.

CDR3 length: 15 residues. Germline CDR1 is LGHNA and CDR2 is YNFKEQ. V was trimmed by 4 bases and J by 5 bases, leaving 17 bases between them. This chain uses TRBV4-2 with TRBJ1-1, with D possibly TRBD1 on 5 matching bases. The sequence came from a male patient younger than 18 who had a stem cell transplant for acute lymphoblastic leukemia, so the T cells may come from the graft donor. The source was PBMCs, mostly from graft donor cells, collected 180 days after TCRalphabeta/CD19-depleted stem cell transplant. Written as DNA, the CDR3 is TGTGCCAGCAGCCGAGAAGGAAGGGGTGGGACTGAAGCTTTCTTT. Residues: CASSREGRGGTEAFF.